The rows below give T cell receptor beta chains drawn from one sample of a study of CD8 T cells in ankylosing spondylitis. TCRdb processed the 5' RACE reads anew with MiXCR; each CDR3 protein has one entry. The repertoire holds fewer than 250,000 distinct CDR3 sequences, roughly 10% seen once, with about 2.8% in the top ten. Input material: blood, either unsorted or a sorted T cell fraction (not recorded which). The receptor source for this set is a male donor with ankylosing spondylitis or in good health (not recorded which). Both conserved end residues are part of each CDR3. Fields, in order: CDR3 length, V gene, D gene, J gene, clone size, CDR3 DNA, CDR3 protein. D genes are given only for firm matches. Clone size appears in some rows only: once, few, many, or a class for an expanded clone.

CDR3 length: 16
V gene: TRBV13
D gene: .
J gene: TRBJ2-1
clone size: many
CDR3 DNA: TGTGCCAGCAGCTCCTCCGGGCAGGGCCCCTACAATGAGCAGTTCTTC
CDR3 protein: CASSSSGQGPYNEQFF

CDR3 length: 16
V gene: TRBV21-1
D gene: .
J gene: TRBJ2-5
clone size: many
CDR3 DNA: TGTGCCAGCAGCGAAAGGCAGCTTTTCAGAGCCGAGACCCAGTACTTC
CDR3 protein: CASSERQLFRAETQYF

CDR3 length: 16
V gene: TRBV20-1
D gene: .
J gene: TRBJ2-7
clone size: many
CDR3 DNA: TGCAGTGCTAGAGATCCGAAGAAGCTAGGCACCTACGAGCAGTACTTC
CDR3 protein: CSARDPKKLGTYEQYF

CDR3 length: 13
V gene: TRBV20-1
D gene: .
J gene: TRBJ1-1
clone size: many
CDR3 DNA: TGCAGTGCTAGCTCTTTCTCGAACACTGAAGCTTTCTTT
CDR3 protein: CSASSFSNTEAFF

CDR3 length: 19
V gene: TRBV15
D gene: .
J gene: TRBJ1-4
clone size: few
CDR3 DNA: TGTGCCACCAGCAGAGATTTATTTTCCTCTTCTTCAACTAATGAAAAACTGTTTTTT
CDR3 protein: CATSRDLFSSSSTNEKLFF

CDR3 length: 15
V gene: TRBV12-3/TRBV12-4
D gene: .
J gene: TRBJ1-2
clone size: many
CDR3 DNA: TGTGCCAGCAGGGAATCGGACACTCCCCGCTATGGCTACACCTTC
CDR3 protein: CASRESDTPRYGYTF

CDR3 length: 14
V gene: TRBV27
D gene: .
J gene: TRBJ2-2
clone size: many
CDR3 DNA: TGTGCCAGCAGTCGAGACTCCTTCACCGGGGAGCTGTTTTTT
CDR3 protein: CASSRDSFTGELFF

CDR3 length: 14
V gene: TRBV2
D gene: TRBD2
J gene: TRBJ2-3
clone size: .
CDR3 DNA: TGTGCCAGCAACCTACTAGCGGGGAGGGATACGCAGTATTTT
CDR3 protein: CASNLLAGRDTQYF

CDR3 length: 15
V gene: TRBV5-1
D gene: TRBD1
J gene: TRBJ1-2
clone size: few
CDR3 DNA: TGCGCCAGCAGCCCCCTAGGACAGGGAACTGGTGGCTACACCTTC
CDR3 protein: CASSPLGQGTGGYTF

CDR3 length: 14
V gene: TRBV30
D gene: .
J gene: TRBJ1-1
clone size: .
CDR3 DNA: TGTGCCTGGAGGGCTTCAGATAGGGGCACTGAAGCTTTCTTT
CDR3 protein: CAWRASDRGTEAFF

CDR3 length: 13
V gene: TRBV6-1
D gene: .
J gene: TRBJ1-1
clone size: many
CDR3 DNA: TGTGCCACGGAAAGAGAATTGAACACTGAAGCTTTCTTT
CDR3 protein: CATERELNTEAFF

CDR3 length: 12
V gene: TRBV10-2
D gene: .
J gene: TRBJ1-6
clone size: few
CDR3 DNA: TGCGCCAGCAGTGAGTCGATGGATCCCCTCCACTTT
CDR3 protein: CASSESMDPLHF

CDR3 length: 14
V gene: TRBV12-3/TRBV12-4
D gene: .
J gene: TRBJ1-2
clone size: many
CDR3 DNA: TGTGCCAGCAACCTGGGGGGGCGGATAGGAGGCTACACCTTC
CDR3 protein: CASNLGGRIGGYTF

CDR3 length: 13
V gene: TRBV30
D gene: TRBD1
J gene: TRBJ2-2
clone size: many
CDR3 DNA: TGTGCCTGGAGCCTAGGGGGCTCCGGGGAGCTGTTTTTT
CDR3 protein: CAWSLGGSGELFF

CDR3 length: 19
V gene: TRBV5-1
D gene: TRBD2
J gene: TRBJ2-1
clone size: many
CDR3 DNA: TGCGCCAGCAGCGTTGTGAGCCTCCGACTAGCCTCTCCCTACAATGAGCAGTTCTTC
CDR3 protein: CASSVVSLRLASPYNEQFF

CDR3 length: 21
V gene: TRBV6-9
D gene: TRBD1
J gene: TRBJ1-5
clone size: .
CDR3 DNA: TGTGCCGCCAGTTATTTGCCCCCCTTTGGACAGGGAAAAAGGGGCAATCAGCCCCAGCATTTT
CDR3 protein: CAASYLPPFGQGKRGNQPQHF

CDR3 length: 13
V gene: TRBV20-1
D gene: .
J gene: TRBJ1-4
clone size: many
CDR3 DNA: TGCAGTGCTCCCGACATCTTGAGGGAAAAACTGTTTTTT
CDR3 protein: CSAPDILREKLFF

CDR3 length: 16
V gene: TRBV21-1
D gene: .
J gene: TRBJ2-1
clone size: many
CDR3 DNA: TGTGCCAGCCCTATACTAGCGGCACGGTTGTACAATGAGCAGTTCTTC
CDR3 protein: CASPILAARLYNEQFF

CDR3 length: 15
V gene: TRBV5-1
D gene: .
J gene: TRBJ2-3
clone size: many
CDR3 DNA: TGCGCCAGCAGCTCTTGGGGCGTAAGCACAGATACGCAGTATTTT
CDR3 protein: CASSSWGVSTDTQYF

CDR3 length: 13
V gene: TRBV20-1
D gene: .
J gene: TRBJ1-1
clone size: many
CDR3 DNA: TGCAGTGCTACTAGGGACGTAGGCACTGAAGCTTTCTTT
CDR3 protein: CSATRDVGTEAFF

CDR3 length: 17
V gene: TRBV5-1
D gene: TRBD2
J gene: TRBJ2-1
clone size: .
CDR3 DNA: TGCGCCAGCAGCTCCGAAACCCTAGCGGGGGCCTACAATGAGCAGTTCTTC
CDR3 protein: CASSSETLAGAYNEQFF

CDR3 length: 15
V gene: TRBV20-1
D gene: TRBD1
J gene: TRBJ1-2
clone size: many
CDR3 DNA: TGCAGTGCTAGAGACGTGGACAGGGGGCACTATGGCTACACCTTC
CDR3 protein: CSARDVDRGHYGYTF

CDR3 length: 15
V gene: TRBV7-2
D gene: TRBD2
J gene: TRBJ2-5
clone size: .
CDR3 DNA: TGTGCCAGCAGCTTACAGCGGGGGGCCAGGGAGACCCAGTACTTC
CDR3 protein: CASSLQRGARETQYF

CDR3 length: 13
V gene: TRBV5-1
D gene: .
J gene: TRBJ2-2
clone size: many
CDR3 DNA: TGCGCCAGCAGCTCCTCACACCCCGGGGAGCTGTTTTTT
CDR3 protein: CASSSSHPGELFF

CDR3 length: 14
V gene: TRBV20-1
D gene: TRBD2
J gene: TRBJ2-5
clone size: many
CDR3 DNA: TGCAGTGCTACCTCACTAGCGAGCCAAGAGACCCAGTACTTC
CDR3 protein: CSATSLASQETQYF

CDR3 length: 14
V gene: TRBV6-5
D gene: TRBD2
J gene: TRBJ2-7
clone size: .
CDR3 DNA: TGTGCCAGCAGTTACCTCTCGGGACTACCCGAGCAGTACTTC
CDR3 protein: CASSYLSGLPEQYF

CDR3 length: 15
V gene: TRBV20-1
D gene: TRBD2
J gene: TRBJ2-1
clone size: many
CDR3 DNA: TGCAGTGCTAGGATTAGCGGGAGCACCTACAATGAGCAGTTCTTC
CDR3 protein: CSARISGSTYNEQFF

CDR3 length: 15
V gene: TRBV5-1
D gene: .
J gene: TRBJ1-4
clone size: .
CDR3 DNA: TGCGCCAGCAGCTTGGAAGGGCAGGGTGATGAAAAACTGTTTTTT
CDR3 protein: CASSLEGQGDEKLFF

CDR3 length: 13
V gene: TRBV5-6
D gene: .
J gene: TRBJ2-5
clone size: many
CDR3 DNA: TGTGCCAGCAGCTTGGACGTCGGGAAGACCCAGTACTTC
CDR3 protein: CASSLDVGKTQYF

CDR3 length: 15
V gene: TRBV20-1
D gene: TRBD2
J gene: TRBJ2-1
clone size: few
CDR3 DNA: TGCAGTGCTAGAGAGGGTAGCGGGACCTACAATGAGCAGTTCTTC
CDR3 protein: CSAREGSGTYNEQFF

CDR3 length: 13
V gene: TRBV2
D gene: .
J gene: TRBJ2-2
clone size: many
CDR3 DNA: TGTGCCAGCACCCCCGGCCCTGACGGGGAGCTGTTTTTT
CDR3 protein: CASTPGPDGELFF

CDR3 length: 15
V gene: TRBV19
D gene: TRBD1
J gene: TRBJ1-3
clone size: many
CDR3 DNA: TGTGCCGCGTCCGGGACAGGGGTTGCCGAGAACACCATATATTTT
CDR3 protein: CAASGTGVAENTIYF

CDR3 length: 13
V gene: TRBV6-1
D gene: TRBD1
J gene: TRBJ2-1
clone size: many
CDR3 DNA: TGTGCCAGCAGCCGGACAGGGGGCAATGAGCAGTTCTTC
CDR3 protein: CASSRTGGNEQFF

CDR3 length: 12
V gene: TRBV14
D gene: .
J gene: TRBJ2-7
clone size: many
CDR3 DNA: TGTGCCAGCAGCCAAGATGGGGCAGGGCAGTACTTC
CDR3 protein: CASSQDGAGQYF

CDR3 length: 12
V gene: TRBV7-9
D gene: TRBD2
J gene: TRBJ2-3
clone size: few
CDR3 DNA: TGTGCCAGCAGCGCCGGGGGGGATACGCAGTATTTT
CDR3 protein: CASSAGGDTQYF

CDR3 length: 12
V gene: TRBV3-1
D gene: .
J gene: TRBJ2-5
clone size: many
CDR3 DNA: TGTGCCAGCAGCCAAGAGAGGGGGACCCAGTACTTC
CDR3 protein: CASSQERGTQYF

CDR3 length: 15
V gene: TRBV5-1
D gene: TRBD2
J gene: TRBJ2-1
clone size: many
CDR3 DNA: TGCGCCAGCAGCTTACTAGCGGGGGAGGGACGTGAGCAGTTCTTC
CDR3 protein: CASSLLAGEGREQFF

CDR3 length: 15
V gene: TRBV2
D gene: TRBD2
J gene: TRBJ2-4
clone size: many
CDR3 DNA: TGTGCCAGCAGACTAGCGGACTTAGCCAAAAACATTCAGTACTTC
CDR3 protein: CASRLADLAKNIQYF

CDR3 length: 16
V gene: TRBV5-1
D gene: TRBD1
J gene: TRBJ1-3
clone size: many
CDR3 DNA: TGCGCCAGCAGCCTCGACGAGGGACAGAGAGGAAACACCATATATTTT
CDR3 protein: CASSLDEGQRGNTIYF

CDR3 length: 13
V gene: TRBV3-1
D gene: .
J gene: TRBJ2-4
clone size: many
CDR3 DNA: TGTGCCAGCAGCCTCCGCCAAACAGGCCCCTATGACTTC
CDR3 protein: CASSLRQTGPYDF

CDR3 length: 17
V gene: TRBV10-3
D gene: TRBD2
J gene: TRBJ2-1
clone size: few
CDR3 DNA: TGTGCCATCAGTGAAGGGGCTAGCGGGAGGGCCAATAATGAGCAGTTCTTC
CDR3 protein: CAISEGASGRANNEQFF